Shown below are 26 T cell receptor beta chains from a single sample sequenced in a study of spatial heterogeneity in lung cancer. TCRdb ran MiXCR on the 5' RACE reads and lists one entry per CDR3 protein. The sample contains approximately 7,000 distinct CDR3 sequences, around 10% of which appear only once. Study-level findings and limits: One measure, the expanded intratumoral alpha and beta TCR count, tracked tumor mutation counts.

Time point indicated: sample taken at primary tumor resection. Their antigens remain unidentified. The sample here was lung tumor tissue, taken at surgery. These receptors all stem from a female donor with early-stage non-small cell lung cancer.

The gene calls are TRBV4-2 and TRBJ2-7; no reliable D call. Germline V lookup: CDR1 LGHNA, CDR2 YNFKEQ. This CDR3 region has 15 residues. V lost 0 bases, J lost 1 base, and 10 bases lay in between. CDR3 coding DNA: TGTGCCAGCAGCCAAGAGCGGACGGTGTCCTACGAGCAGTACTTC. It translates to CASSQERTVSYEQYF.

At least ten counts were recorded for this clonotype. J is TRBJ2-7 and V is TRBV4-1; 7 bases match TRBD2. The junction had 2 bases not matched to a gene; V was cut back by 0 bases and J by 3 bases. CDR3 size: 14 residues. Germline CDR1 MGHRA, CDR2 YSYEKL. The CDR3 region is CASSQDERGYEQYF. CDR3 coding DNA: TGCGCCAGCAGCCAAGATGAGCGGGGCTACGAGCAGTACTTC.

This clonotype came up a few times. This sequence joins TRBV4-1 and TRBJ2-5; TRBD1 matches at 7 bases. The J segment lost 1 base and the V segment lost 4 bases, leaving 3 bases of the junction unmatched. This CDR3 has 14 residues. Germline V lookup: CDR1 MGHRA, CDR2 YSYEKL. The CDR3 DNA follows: TGCGCCAGCAGCCGGACAGGAGCCCAAGAGACCCAGTACTTC. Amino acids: CASSRTGAQETQYF.

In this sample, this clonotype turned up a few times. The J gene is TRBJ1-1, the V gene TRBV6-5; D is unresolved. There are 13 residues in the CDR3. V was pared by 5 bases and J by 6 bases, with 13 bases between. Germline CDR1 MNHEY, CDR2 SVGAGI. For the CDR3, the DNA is TGTGCCAGCAGTGTCTTTTCTGGAGCTGAAGCTTTCTTT. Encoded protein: CASSVFSGAEAFF.

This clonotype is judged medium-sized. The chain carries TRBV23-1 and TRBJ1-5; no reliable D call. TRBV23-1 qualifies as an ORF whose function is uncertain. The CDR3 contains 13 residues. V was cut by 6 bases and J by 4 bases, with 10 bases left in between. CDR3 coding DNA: TGCGCCAGCAGCAACGGCGGGAATCAGCCCCAGCATTTT. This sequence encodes CASSNGGNQPQHF.

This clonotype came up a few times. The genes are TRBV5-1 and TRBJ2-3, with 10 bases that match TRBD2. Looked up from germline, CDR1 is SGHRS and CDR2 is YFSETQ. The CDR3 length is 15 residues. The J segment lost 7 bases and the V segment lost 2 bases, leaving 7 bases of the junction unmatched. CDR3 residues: CASSLNSGGTNTQYF. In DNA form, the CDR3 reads TGCGCCAGCAGCTTAAATAGCGGGGGGACGAATACGCAGTATTTT.

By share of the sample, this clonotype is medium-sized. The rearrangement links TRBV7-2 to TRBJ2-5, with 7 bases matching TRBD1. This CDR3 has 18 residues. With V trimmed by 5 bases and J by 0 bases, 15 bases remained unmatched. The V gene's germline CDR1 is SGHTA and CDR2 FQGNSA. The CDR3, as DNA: TGTGCCAGCAGCGCAACCGGGACAGCGTTGTTCTACCAAGAGACCCAGTACTTC. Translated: CASSATGTALFYQETQYF.

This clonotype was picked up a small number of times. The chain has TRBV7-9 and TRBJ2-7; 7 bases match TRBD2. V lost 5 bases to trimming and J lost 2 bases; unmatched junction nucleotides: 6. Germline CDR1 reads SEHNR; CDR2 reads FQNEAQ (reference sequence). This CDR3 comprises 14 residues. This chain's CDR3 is CASSPGLGAYEQYF. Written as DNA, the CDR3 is TGTGCCAGCAGCCCCGGACTAGGCGCCTACGAGCAGTACTTC.

Written as DNA, the CDR3 is TGTGCCAGCAGCTTGGCGGGAAACTCCTATAATTCACCCCTCCACTTT. Its protein is CASSLAGNSYNSPLHF. The chain couples TRBV7-9 to TRBJ1-6; no clear D gene. The germline V gene has CDR1 SEHNR and CDR2 FQNEAQ (reference sequence). The CDR3 has 16 amino acids. V was clipped by 3 bases and J by 0 bases, with 9 bases between them.

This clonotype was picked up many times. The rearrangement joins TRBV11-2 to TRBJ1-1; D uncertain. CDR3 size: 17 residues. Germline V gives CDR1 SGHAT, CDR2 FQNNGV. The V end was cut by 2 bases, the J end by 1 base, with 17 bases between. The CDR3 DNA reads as TGTGCCAGCAGCTTATCTCATCTCTTTCCCGCGAACACTGAAGCTTTCTTT. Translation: CASSLSHLFPANTEAFF. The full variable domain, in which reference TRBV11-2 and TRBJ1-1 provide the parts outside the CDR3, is EAGVAQSPRYKIIEKRQSVAFWCNPISGHATLYWYQQILGQGPKLLIQFQNNGVVDDSQLPKDRFSAERLKGVDSTLKIQPAKLEDSAVYLCASSLSHLFPANTEAFFGQGTRLTVV.

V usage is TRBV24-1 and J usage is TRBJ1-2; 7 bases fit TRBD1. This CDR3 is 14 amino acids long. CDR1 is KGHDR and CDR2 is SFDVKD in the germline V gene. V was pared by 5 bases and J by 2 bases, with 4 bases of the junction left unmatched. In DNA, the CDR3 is TGTGCCACCAGTGGGACAGGCGGAAACTATGGCTACACCTTC. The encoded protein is CATSGTGGNYGYTF.

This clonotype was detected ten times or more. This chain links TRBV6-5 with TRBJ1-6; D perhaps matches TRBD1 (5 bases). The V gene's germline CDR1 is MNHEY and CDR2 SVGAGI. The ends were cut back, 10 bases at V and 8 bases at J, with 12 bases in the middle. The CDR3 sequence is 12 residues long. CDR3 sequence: CATRMGDSPLHF. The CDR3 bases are TGTGCCACCAGAATGGGGGATTCACCCCTCCACTTT.

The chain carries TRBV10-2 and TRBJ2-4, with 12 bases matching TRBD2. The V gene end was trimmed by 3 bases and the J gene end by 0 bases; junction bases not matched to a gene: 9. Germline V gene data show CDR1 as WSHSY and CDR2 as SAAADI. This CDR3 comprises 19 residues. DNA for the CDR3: TGCGCCAGCAGTGATCTAGCGGGGGGGTATTCCATAGCCAAAAACATTCAGTACTTC. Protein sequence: CASSDLAGGYSIAKNIQYF.

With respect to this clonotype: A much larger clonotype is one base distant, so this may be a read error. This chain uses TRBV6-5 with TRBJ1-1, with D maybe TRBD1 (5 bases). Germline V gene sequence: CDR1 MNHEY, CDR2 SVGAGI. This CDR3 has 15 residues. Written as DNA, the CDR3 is TGTGCCAGCAGTTACGGCTTCACACCGGGGACTGAAGCTTCCTTT. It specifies CASSYGFTPGTEASF.

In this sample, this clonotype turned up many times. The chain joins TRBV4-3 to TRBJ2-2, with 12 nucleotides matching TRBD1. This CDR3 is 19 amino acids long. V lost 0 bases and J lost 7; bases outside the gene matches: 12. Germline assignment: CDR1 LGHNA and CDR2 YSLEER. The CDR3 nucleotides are TGCGCCAGCAGCCAAGATCTTGGGGGACAGGGGGCCCTAGGCGGGGAGCTGTTTTTT. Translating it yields CASSQDLGGQGALGGELFF.

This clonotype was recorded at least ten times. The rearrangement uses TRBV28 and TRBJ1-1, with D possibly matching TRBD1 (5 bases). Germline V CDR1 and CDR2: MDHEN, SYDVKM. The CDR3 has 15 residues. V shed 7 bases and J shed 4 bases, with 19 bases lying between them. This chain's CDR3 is CASTLPWGGGTEAFF. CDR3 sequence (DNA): TGTGCCAGCACCCTCCCCTGGGGGGGAGGCACTGAAGCTTTCTTT.

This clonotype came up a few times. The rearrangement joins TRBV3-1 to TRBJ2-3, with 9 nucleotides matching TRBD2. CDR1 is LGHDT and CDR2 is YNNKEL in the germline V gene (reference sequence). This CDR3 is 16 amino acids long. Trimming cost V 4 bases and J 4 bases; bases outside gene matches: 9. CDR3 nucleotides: TGTGCCAGCAGCCCTTCAGTGGGCGGGGGGGCAGATACGCAGTATTTT. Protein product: CASSPSVGGGADTQYF.

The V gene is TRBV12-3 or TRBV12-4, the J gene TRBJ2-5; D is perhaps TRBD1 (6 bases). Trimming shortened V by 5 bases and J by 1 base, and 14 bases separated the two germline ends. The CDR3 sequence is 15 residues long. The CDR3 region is CASSLGDTAQETQYF. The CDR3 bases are TGTGCCAGCAGTCTCGGGGACACAGCCCAAGAGACCCAGTACTTC.

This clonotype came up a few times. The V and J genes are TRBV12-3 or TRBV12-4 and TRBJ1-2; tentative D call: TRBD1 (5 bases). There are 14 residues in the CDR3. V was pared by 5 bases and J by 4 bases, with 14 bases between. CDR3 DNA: TGTGCCAGCAGTGCCGCGGGACCGATCTATGGCTACACCTTC. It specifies CASSAAGPIYGYTF.

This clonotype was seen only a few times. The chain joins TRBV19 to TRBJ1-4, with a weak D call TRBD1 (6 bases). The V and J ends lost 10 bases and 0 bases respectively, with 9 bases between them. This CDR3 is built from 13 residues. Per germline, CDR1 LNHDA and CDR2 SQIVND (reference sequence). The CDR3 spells CATQGTTNEKLFF. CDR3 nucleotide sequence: TGTGCCACCCAGGGGACAACTAATGAAAAACTGTTTTTT.

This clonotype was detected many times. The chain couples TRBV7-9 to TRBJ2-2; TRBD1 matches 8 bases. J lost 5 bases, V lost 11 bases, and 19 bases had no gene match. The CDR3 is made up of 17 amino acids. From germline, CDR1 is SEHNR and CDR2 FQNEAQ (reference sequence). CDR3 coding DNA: TGTGCCGGTCCGAAGGGCCGGACAGGGAAGTGGACCGGGGAGCTGTTTTTT. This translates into CAGPKGRTGKWTGELFF.

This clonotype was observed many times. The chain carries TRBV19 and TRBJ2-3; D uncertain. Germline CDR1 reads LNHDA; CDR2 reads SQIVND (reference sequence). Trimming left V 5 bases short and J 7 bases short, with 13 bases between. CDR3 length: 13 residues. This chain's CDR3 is CASSLQDRYTQYF. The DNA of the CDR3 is TGTGCCAGTAGTCTCCAGGACCGATATACGCAGTATTTT.

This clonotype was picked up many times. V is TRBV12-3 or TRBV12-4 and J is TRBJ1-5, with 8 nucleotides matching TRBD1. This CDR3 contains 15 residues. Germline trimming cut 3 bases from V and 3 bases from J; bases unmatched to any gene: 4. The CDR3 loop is CASSFTGGINQPQHF. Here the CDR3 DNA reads TGTGCCAGCAGTTTTACAGGGGGTATCAATCAGCCCCAGCATTTT.

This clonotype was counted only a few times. The CDR3 sequence: CASSPDIYRGYTF. For the CDR3, the DNA is TGTGCCAGCAGTCCAGACATATATCGGGGCTACACCTTC. V usage is TRBV12-3 or TRBV12-4 and J usage is TRBJ1-2, with D unclear. This CDR3 is built from 13 residues. V was trimmed by 5 bases and J by 8 bases, leaving 15 bases between them.

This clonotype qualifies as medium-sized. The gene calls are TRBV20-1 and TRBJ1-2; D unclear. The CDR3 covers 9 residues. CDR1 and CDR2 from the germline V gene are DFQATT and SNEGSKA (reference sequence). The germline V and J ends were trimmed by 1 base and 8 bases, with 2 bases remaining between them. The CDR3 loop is CSARGGYTF. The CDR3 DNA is TGCAGTGCTAGAGGAGGCTACACCTTC.

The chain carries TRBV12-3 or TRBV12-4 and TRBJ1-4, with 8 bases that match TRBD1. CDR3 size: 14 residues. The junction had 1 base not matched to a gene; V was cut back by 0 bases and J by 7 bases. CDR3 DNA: TGTGCCAGCAGTTTAGCGGGGACAGGTGAAAAACTGTTTTTT. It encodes CASSLAGTGEKLFF.